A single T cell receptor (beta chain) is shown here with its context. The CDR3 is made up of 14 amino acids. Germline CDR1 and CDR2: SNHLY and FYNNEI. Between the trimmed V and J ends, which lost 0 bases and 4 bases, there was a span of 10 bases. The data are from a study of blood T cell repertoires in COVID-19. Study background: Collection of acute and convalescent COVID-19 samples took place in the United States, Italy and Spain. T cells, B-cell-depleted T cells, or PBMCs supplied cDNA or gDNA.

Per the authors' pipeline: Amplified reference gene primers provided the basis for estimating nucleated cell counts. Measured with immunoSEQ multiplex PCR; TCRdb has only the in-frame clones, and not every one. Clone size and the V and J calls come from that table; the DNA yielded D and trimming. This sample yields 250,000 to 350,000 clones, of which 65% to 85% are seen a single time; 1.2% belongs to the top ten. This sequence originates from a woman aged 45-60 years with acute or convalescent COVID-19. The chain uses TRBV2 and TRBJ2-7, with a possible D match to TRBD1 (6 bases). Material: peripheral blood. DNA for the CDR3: TGTGCCAGCAGTGAAGCGGGCAGGGGTTACGAGCAGTACTTC. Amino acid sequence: CASSEAGRGYEQYF.